The next 14 T cell receptor beta chains were all read from a single sample in a study of T cell repertoires in cytomegalovirus infection. TCRdb processed the reads anew with MiXCR; each CDR3 protein has one entry. The sample comprises hundreds of thousands of distinct CDR3 sequences, 18% of which are singletons, and about 10% rests with the top ten. Sequencing used PBMCs. The receptors originated from a human donor in good health (CMV status not recorded). Some clones in this sample may be carry-over from other donors' samples.

The chain carries TRBV7-2 and TRBJ2-2; maybe TRBD2 (6 bases). Germline CDR1 is SGHTA and CDR2 is FQGNSA. The CDR3 sequence is 16 residues long. V was clipped by 1 base and J by 2 bases, with 11 bases between them. The CDR3 sequence is CASSLGLRDNTGELFF. CDR3 nucleotide sequence: TGTGCCAGCAGCTTAGGGCTGCGGGATAACACCGGGGAGCTGTTTTTT.

In its sample, this clonotype was seen many times. This chain connects TRBV20-1 to TRBJ1-1; TRBD1 matches at 8 bases. Germline CDR1 reads DFQATT; CDR2 reads SNEGSKA (reference sequence). The V segment lost 3 bases and the J segment 11 bases; nucleotides outside the gene matches: 14. CDR3 size: 14 residues. In DNA, the CDR3 is TGCAGTGCTAGTAGTGGGACAGGCCTGGGTCGGGCTTTCTTT. Its protein product is CSASSGTGLGRAFF.

The gene calls are TRBV3-1 and TRBJ1-4, with D uncertain. The germline V gene encodes CDR1 LGHDT and CDR2 YNNKEL (reference sequence). Trimming took 0 bases from V and 0 from J, leaving 20 bases between them. This CDR3 region has 20 residues. The CDR3 nucleotides read TGTGCCAGCAGCCAAGATCTGTCAGGCGGAACCGAAGCAACTAATGAAAAACTGTTTTTT. This gives the protein CASSQDLSGGTEATNEKLFF. Filled out from reference TRBV3-1 and TRBJ1-4, the complete variable domain reads DTAVSQTPKYLVTQMGNDKSIKCEQNLGHDTMYWYKQDSKKFLKIMFSYNNKELIINETVPNRFSPKSPDKAHLNLHINSLELGDSAVYFCASSQDLSGGTEATNEKLFFGSGTQLSVL.

The CDR3 DNA reads as TGTGCCAGCAGCCAAGGGTACCTAGCGGGAGTCACAGATACGCAGTATTTT. Translating gives CASSQGYLAGVTDTQYF. V is TRBV3-1 and J is TRBJ2-3, with 10 bases aligning to TRBD2. The CDR3 is 17 residues long. Trimming removed 1 base from V and 2 bases from J; junction bases left unmatched: 6. CDR1 and CDR2 (germline): LGHDT, YNNKEL (reference sequence).

This chain uses TRBV2 with TRBJ2-3; perhaps TRBD1 as D (6 bases). Germline lookup yields CDR1 SNHLY and CDR2 FYNNEI. V lost 6 bases to trimming and J lost 7 bases, with 17 bases between them. The CDR3 is 14 amino acids. CDR3 DNA sequence: TGTGCCAGCAGGACGGGGACATATGATAATACGCAGTATTTT. Its protein product is CASRTGTYDNTQYF.

This sequence joins TRBV2 and TRBJ1-2; D ambiguous. Germline V CDR1 and CDR2: SNHLY, FYNNEI. V was trimmed by 8 bases and J by 8 bases, leaving 12 bases between them. The CDR3 covers 11 residues. The CDR3 is CASGLRSGYTF. CDR3 in DNA: TGTGCCAGCGGCCTCCGATCCGGCTACACCTTC.

This clonotype was observed at least ten times. The chain links TRBV6-2 or TRBV6-3 to TRBJ1-1; maybe TRBD1 (5 bases). Trimming took off 1 base at V and 0 bases at J, with 6 bases between the two ends. The germline CDR1 and CDR2 sequences are MNHEY and SVGEGT. The CDR3 runs 14 residues. The CDR3 loop reads CASSYYRMNTEAFF. The CDR3 DNA sequence: TGTGCCAGCAGTTACTACAGGATGAACACTGAAGCTTTCTTT.

There are a few counts of this clonotype. The CDR3: CASSLRWDTEAFF. In DNA form, the CDR3 reads TGTGCCAGCAGCCTTCGGTGGGACACTGAAGCTTTCTTT. The chain recombines TRBV3-1 with TRBJ1-1; D unclear. The length of the CDR3 is 13 residues. Germline CDR1 LGHDT, CDR2 YNNKEL (reference sequence). V lost 4 bases, J lost 3 bases, and 9 bases lay in between. Filled out from reference TRBV3-1 and TRBJ1-1, the complete variable domain reads DTAVSQTPKYLVTQMGNDKSIKCEQNLGHDTMYWYKQDSKKFLKIMFSYNNKELIINETVPNRFSPKSPDKAHLNLHINSLELGDSAVYFCASSLRWDTEAFFGQGTRLTVV.

About this clonotype: A much more abundant neighbour one base away suggests this may be a read error. The V gene is TRBV2, the J gene TRBJ1-6; D is undetermined. Trimming cost V 6 bases and J 7 bases, with 13 bases left between them. Germline lookup yields CDR1 SNHLY and CDR2 FYNNEI. The CDR3 loop spans 14 amino acids. The CDR3 DNA follows: TGTGCCAGCAGGGGATATAAAGGGAATTCACCCCTCCACTTT. Protein product: CASRGYKGNSPLHF.

This clonotype was counted at least ten times. The chain is built from TRBV7-6 and TRBJ2-5; the D call may be TRBD1 or TRBD2 (5 bases each). Germline CDR1 and CDR2: SGHVS and FNYEAQ. The ends were cut back, 1 base at V and 5 bases at J, with 14 bases in the middle. This CDR3 contains 15 residues. In DNA form, the CDR3 reads TGTGCCAGCAGCTTAGATCCGGGGCAGCCGGAGACCCAGTACTTC. It specifies CASSLDPGQPETQYF.

The chain has TRBV10-3 and TRBJ2-7; D is uncertain. Germline CDR1 and CDR2: ENHRY and SYGVKD. The CDR3 runs 15 residues. The V end lost 2 bases, the J end lost 0 bases, and 11 bases lay between the germline ends. The CDR3 sequence: CAISERLGFSYEQYF. Written as DNA, the CDR3 is TGTGCCATCAGTGAGCGTCTAGGGTTCTCCTACGAGCAGTACTTC.

The chain carries TRBV6-1 and TRBJ1-1, with 9 bases that match TRBD1. CDR3 size: 13 residues. The germline V gene has CDR1 MNHNS and CDR2 SASEGT. The ends lost 5 bases at V and 7 bases at J; junction bases unmatched: 5. The CDR3 region is CASSNRGHSEAFF. The CDR3 coding sequence is TGTGCCAGCAGTAACAGGGGGCATAGTGAAGCTTTCTTT.

The sample holds many counts of this clonotype. The chain joins TRBV10-3 to TRBJ2-1; 7 nucleotides align to TRBD2. Germline V lookup: CDR1 ENHRY, CDR2 SYGVKD. CDR3 size: 13 residues. V was pared by 10 bases and J by 7 bases, with 10 bases of the junction left unmatched. In DNA, the CDR3 is TGTGCCACCTTTTGGGGGGGGAGGAATGAGCAGTTCTTC. Protein product: CATFWGGRNEQFF.

The chain employs TRBV7-9 and TRBJ2-1; D is unresolved. The V gene's germline CDR1 is SEHNR and CDR2 FQNEAQ (reference sequence). V shed 5 bases and J shed 13 bases, with 12 bases lying between them. The CDR3 length is 11 residues. CDR3 sequence reads: CASSPAPLQFF. The DNA for the CDR3 is TGTGCCAGCAGCCCCGCCCCGTTACAGTTCTTC. Full variable domain (outside the CDR3, taken from reference TRBV7-9 and TRBJ2-1): DTGVSQNPRHKITKRGQNVTFRCDPISEHNRLYWYRQTLGQGPEFLTYFQNEAQLEKSRLLSDRFSAERPKGSFSTLEIQRTEQGDSAMYLCASSPAPLQFFGPGTRLTVL.